This TCR beta chain was documented in a study of T cells after yellow fever vaccination. The study's findings and limits: Clones from primary vaccination mostly reappeared after the booster (about 97% CD4, approximately 91% CD8).

This clonotype was counted only a few times. Its antigen remains unknown. TCRdb re-called the 5' RACE reads through MiXCR, storing one row per CDR3 protein. The table has around 550,000 distinct CDR3 sequences, 15% to 20% seen once. The starting material was PBMCs, obtained 15 days after the yellow fever booster vaccination. This sequence originates from a young man who received the YFV17D yellow fever vaccine.

The CDR3 coding sequence is TGTGCCAGCAGCTTAGCACCCGGGAGCGGTGAGACCCAGTACTTC. Amino acid sequence: CASSLAPGSGETQYF. The chain carries TRBV7-2 and TRBJ2-5; a possible D gene is TRBD2 (6 bases). Trimming took off 0 bases at V and 5 bases at J, with 13 bases between the two ends. The CDR3 runs to 15 residues. Germline V gene sequence: CDR1 SGHTA, CDR2 FQGNSA.